This T cell receptor (beta chain) was sequenced for a study of cytomegalovirus exposure and HLA in healthy donors. Overall study: A later analysis reported the same platform for the roughly 120 validation repertoires and the 666 first-cohort repertoires.

It was the roughly 130-subject validation cohort, separate from the roughly 700-subject first cohort, to which the donors belonged. The germline CDR1 and CDR2 sequences are SNHLY and FYNNEI. This CDR3 is built from 14 residues. With V trimmed by 6 bases and J by 12 bases, 13 bases remained unmatched. Study-wide results and caveats: Cytomegalovirus-associated TCR beta chains were listed, numbering around 150. Within the 90 to 150 validation repertoires, first-cohort TCR clusters tended to co-occur, according to a later analysis.

Notes on this clone: Its antigen is still unknown.

This table comes from immunoSEQ multiplex PCR, and its TCRdb copy is limited to in-frame clones, with some not included. The sample carries approximately 90,000 clones, 93% recorded once. J is TRBJ1-4 and V is TRBV2; 7 bases match TRBD1. Sequenced: PBMCs. The receptor comes from a woman younger than 45 in good health and CMV-seropositive. The CDR3 coding sequence is TGTGCCAGCAGAGCTCGGGACAGTAATGAGGAACTGTTTTTT. Its translation: CASRARDSNEELFF.